The entry below gives a single T cell receptor beta chain sequence along with its context. The record originates from a study of CD8 T cells in Susac syndrome. Roughly 0.45 to 1 ug RNA was reverse transcribed with random hexamers. Each CDR3 protein gets one entry after TCRdb re-called the immunoSEQ multiplex PCR reads with MiXCR. This sample yields around 300,000 distinct CDR3 sequences, of which 85% are seen a single time; around 0.21% belongs to the top ten. V was clipped by 3 bases and J by 8 bases, with 14 bases between them. The CDR3 is made up of 13 amino acids. Looked up from germline, CDR1 is SQVTM and CDR2 is ANQGSEA.

The sequence was collected from a human donor with multiple sclerosis. Sequenced input: CD8+ T cells from PBMCs. The chain carries TRBV29-1 and TRBJ2-1, with D possibly matching TRBD2 (6 bases). This CDR3 is CSVDAGTVDEQFF. The CDR3 bases are TGCAGCGTTGATGCGGGAACTGTCGATGAGCAGTTCTTC.